The 21 T cell receptor beta chains presented below share a single source sample, sequenced in a study of OX40 agonist ivuxolimab in advanced cancers. Method: immunoSEQ multiplex PCR; TCRdb's copy keeps in-frame clones and lacks some. The table includes 15,000 or so clones, approximately 80% detected once. Here the sequenced sample was CD4+ or CD8+ T cells sorted from blood, taken in a trial of the OX40 agonist ivuxolimab. The receptors derive from an adult with an advanced solid tumor such as melanoma, head and neck, liver or kidney cancer.

The chain has TRBV5-6 and TRBJ2-7; unclear D gene. CDR3 length: 17 amino acids. Germline V gives CDR1 SGHDT, CDR2 YYEEEE. Trimming removed 1 base from V and 3 bases from J, with 20 bases in between. CDR3 DNA: TGTGCCAGCAGCTTGTTAAGTTCTACCCCGGGCTTCTACGAGCAGTACTTC. Translation gives CASSLLSSTPGFYEQYF.

This chain links TRBV11-2 with TRBJ2-7, with D possibly matching TRBD1 (6 bases). This CDR3 has 14 residues. The germline CDR1 and CDR2 sequences are SGHAT and FQNNGV. V shed 1 base and J shed 3 bases, with 10 bases lying between them. The CDR3 reads CASSLGTVVYEQYF. The CDR3 DNA sequence: TGTGCCAGCAGCTTAGGGACAGTCGTCTACGAGCAGTACTTC.

The chain has TRBV2 and TRBJ1-5; D not certain. The CDR3 is 14 residues long. The germline CDR1 and CDR2 sequences are SNHLY and FYNNEI. V was trimmed by 3 bases and J by 5 bases, leaving 11 bases between them. For the CDR3, the DNA is TGTGCCAGCAGTGAGGGAGGTGGTTATCAGCCCCAGCATTTT. Encoded protein: CASSEGGGYQPQHF.

The gene calls are TRBV7-2 and TRBJ1-5, with 7 bases identical to TRBD1. With V trimmed by 4 bases and J by 3 bases, 3 bases remained unmatched. The germline gives CDR1 SGHTA, CDR2 FQGNSA. The CDR3 has 14 residues. CDR3 in DNA: TGTGCCAGCAGCTCCGACAGGGTCAATCAGCCCCAGCATTTT. The encoded protein is CASSSDRVNQPQHF.

V usage is TRBV5-4 and J usage is TRBJ1-1; tentatively, D is TRBD1 (5 bases). Germline CDR1 SGHNT, CDR2 YYREEE (reference sequence). The CDR3 extends over 11 amino acids. V was trimmed by 4 bases and J by 7 bases, leaving 8 bases between them. DNA of the CDR3: TGTGCCAGCAGCCTGGGACTTGAAGCTTTCTTT. It specifies CASSLGLEAFF.

This clone showed up many times. V and J are TRBV5-6 and TRBJ2-2; weak D call: TRBD1 (6 bases). The V end was cut by 4 bases, the J end by 4 bases, with 23 bases between. Germline values: CDR1 SGHDT, CDR2 YYEEEE. The CDR3 runs to 18 residues. The CDR3 region is CASSLIIPHTGTTGELFF. The CDR3, as DNA: TGTGCCAGCAGCCTCATTATACCACACACAGGGACCACCGGGGAGCTGTTTTTT.

The J gene is TRBJ2-1, the V gene TRBV19; 7 bases agree with TRBD2. The length of the CDR3 is 14 residues. Germline assignment: CDR1 LNHDA and CDR2 SQIVND (reference sequence). V lost 7 bases to trimming and J lost 3 bases; unmatched junction nucleotides: 6. The CDR3 DNA sequence: TGTGCCAGTAATCAAGCGGGGCTCTACAATGAGCAGTTCTTC. As protein: CASNQAGLYNEQFF.

This clone has more than one count but fewer than ten. This chain uses TRBV10-2 with TRBJ2-2; D not certain. V dropped 2 bases and J dropped 3 bases, with 7 bases sitting between them. The germline CDR1 and CDR2 sequences are WSHSY and SAAADI. This CDR3 has 14 residues. The CDR3 DNA is TGCGCCAGCAGTGAGGGGCTTTACACCGGGGAGCTGTTTTTT. It yields the protein CASSEGLYTGELFF.

By share, this clone counts as medium-sized. The chain recombines TRBV19 with TRBJ1-2; possibly TRBD1 for D (5 bases). This CDR3 has 15 residues. V was pared by 2 bases and J by 2 bases, with 12 bases between. The V gene's germline CDR1 is LNHDA and CDR2 SQIVND (reference sequence). In DNA form, the CDR3 reads TGTGCCAGTAGTATAAAGGAGGGGTACAACTATGGCTACACCTTC. It translates to CASSIKEGYNYGYTF.

The chain is built from TRBV7-2 and TRBJ2-7, with D tentatively TRBD2 (6 bases). This CDR3 is built from 14 residues. V gave up 3 bases and J gave up 3 bases, with 12 bases separating them. Germline lookup yields CDR1 SGHTA and CDR2 FQGNSA. DNA for the CDR3: TGTGCCAGCAGCTTGGGGCGGGGAGACTACGAGCAGTACTTC. Translating gives CASSLGRGDYEQYF. Full variable domain (remainder filled in from reference TRBV7-2 and TRBJ2-7): GAGVSQSPSNKVTEKGKDVELRCDPISGHTALYWYRQSLGQGLEFLIYFQGNSAPDKSGLPSDRFSAERTGGSVSTLTIQRTQQEDSAVYLCASSLGRGDYEQYFGPGTRLTVT.

The chain couples TRBV19 to TRBJ2-3; unclear D gene. Germline CDR1 LNHDA, CDR2 SQIVND (reference sequence). V lost 5 bases and J lost 3, with 12 bases in between. The CDR3 extends over 14 amino acids. The CDR3 DNA follows: TGTGCCAGTAGTTTTTCCCTTCGAACAGATACGCAGTATTTT. Translated: CASSFSLRTDTQYF.

This chain links TRBV6-5 with TRBJ2-2; D unclear. Germline V gene data show CDR1 as MNHEY and CDR2 as SVGAGI. The CDR3 runs to 12 residues. Trimming took off 6 bases at V and 7 bases at J, with 9 bases between the two ends. The CDR3 DNA is TGTGCCAGCAGCCTTGGGGTCGGGGAGCTGTTTTTT. Residues: CASSLGVGELFF.

The chain is built from TRBV4-1 and TRBJ1-6; D remains ambiguous. The germline V gene has CDR1 MGHRA and CDR2 YSYEKL. Trimming pared 0 bases from V and 0 bases from J, leaving 9 bases between. The CDR3 covers 17 residues. DNA of the CDR3: TGCGCCAGCAGCCAAGACCCTTGGAGCTCCTATAATTCACCCCTCCACTTT. Its protein product is CASSQDPWSSYNSPLHF.

The chain is built from TRBV5-4 and TRBJ2-5; 10 bases are a match to TRBD2. There are 14 residues in the CDR3. The J segment lost 6 bases and the V segment lost 5 bases, leaving 7 bases of the junction unmatched. Germline V CDR1 and CDR2: SGHNT, YYREEE (reference sequence). CDR3 DNA: TGTGCCAGCAGTATCGGGACTAGCGAACAGACCCAGTACTTC. It is translated as CASSIGTSEQTQYF.

The chain couples TRBV4-3 to TRBJ1-5; D unresolved. The CDR3 runs 18 residues. CDR1 LGHNA and CDR2 YSLEER come from the germline V gene. V lost 0 bases, J lost 0 bases, and 15 bases lay in between. This chain's CDR3 is CASSQDYAAFHSNQPQHF. In DNA form, the CDR3 reads TGCGCCAGCAGCCAAGATTACGCAGCCTTCCATAGCAATCAGCCCCAGCATTTT.

The chain uses TRBV7-8 and TRBJ2-3; D is perhaps TRBD1 (6 bases). With 2 bases removed from V and 5 bases from J, the gap between germline ends came to 14 bases. This CDR3 spans 15 amino acids. Germline V gene sequence: CDR1 SGHVS, CDR2 FQNEAQ. In nucleotides, the CDR3 is TGTGCCAGCAGCTTATGGGACAACTATGGAGATACGCAGTATTTT. It is translated as CASSLWDNYGDTQYF.

This chain links TRBV11-2 with TRBJ1-4, with D perhaps TRBD1 (5 bases). CDR3 length: 15 residues. CDR1 and CDR2 (germline): SGHAT, FQNNGV. Deletions cut 4 bases from V and 3 bases from J, with 12 bases between. The CDR3, as DNA: TGTGCCAGCAGCTCCCGGGGGAACTCTAATGAAAAACTGTTTTTT. Encoded protein: CASSSRGNSNEKLFF. Full variable domain (remainder filled in from reference TRBV11-2 and TRBJ1-4): EAGVAQSPRYKIIEKRQSVAFWCNPISGHATLYWYQQILGQGPKLLIQFQNNGVVDDSQLPKDRFSAERLKGVDSTLKIQPAKLEDSAVYLCASSSRGNSNEKLFFGSGTQLSVL.

J is TRBJ1-5 and V is TRBV4-3; 8 nucleotides line up with TRBD1. The V gene end was trimmed by 1 base and the J gene end by 6 bases; junction bases not matched to a gene: 8. Germline lookup yields CDR1 LGHNA and CDR2 YSLEER. The CDR3 extends over 16 amino acids. CDR3 bases: TGCGCCAGCAGCCAAGTTGTCGGACAGGGCGGTCAGCCCCAGCATTTT. It is translated as CASSQVVGQGGQPQHF.

The chain is built from TRBV7-9 and TRBJ2-6; no firm D call. This CDR3 contains 15 residues. The V gene lost 5 bases and the J gene lost 0 bases, with 8 bases spanning the gap. Germline CDR1 reads SEHNR; CDR2 reads FQNEAQ (reference sequence). The CDR3: CASSGTNSGANVLTF. The CDR3 coding sequence is TGTGCCAGCAGCGGCACTAACTCTGGGGCCAACGTCCTGACTTTC.

The chain carries TRBV10-3 and TRBJ1-3; D possibly corresponds to TRBD1 (6 bases). The CDR3 spans 10 residues. Germline assignment: CDR1 ENHRY and CDR2 SYGVKD. V lost 10 bases, J lost 8 bases, and 9 bases lay in between. Here the CDR3 reads CATGVDTIYF. CDR3 coding DNA: TGTGCCACAGGGGTAGACACCATATATTTT.

The V call is TRBV19, the J call TRBJ2-7; 10 nucleotides agree with TRBD1. The CDR3 contains 13 residues. V lost 7 bases to trimming and J lost 4 bases; unmatched junction nucleotides: 4. Germline V gene lookup returns CDR1 LNHDA and CDR2 SQIVND (reference sequence). CDR3 protein: CASNPGQGYEQYF. CDR3 bases: TGTGCCAGTAATCCGGGACAGGGGTACGAGCAGTACTTC.